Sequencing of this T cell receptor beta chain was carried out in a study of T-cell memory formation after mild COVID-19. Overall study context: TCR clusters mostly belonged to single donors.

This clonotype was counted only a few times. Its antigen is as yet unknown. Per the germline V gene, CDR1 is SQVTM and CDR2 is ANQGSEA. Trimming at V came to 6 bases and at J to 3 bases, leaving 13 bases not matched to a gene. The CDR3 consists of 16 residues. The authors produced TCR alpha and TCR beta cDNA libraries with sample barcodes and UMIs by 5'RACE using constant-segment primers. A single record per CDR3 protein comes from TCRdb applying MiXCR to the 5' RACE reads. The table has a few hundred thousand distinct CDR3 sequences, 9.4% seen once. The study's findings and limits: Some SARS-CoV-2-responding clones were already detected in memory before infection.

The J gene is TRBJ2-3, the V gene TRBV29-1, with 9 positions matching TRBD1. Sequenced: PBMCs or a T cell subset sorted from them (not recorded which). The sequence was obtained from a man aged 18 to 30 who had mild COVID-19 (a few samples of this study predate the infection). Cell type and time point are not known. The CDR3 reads CSVGDRVSSLTDTQYF. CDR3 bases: TGCAGCGTCGGGGACAGGGTTTCGTCCCTTACAGATACGCAGTATTTT.